The 32 T cell receptor beta chains presented below share a single source sample, sequenced in a study of CD8 T cells in Susac syndrome. With random hexamers, about 0.5 to 1 ug RNA was reverse transcribed. MiXCR, applied by TCRdb to the immunoSEQ multiplex PCR reads, yields one record per CDR3 protein. This sample has about 85,000 distinct CDR3 sequences; 95% occur once, and the top ten carry about 0.45%. Sequenced sample: CD8+ T cells from PBMCs. The receptors derive from a human donor with Susac syndrome.

The chain links TRBV20-1 to TRBJ1-1; D is perhaps TRBD1 (5 bases). Germline V CDR1 and CDR2: DFQATT, SNEGSKA (reference sequence). Trimming took 0 bases from V and 2 from J, leaving 16 bases between them. The length of the CDR3 is 16 residues. This chain's CDR3 is CSARDGPGPTNTEAFF. For the CDR3, the DNA is TGCAGTGCTAGAGACGGACCGGGGCCTACTAACACTGAAGCTTTCTTT.

The chain recombines TRBV30 with TRBJ1-2; D gene uncertain. In germline, CDR1 is GTSNPN, CDR2 SVGIG (reference sequence). V lost 2 bases to trimming and J lost 1 base, with 11 bases between them. The CDR3 contains 14 residues. CDR3 sequence: CAWSTNSYNYGYTF. The DNA of the CDR3 is TGTGCCTGGAGTACGAACAGTTATAACTATGGCTACACCTTC.

The rearrangement uses TRBV30 and TRBJ1-2; possibly TRBD1 for D (6 bases). Germline CDR1 reads GTSNPN; CDR2 reads SVGIG (reference sequence). Trimming cost V 4 bases and J 0 bases, with 12 bases left between them. CDR3 size: 14 residues. The CDR3 loop reads CAWMRTGSNYGYTF. The DNA of the CDR3 is TGTGCCTGGATGCGAACAGGGTCTAACTATGGCTACACCTTC.

V is TRBV29-1 and J is TRBJ1-2; no clear D gene. The CDR3 length is 15 residues. Trimming stripped 6 bases from V and 8 bases from J, with 25 bases between. Looked up from germline, CDR1 is SQVTM and CDR2 is ANQGSEA. CDR3 protein: CSVSNPHGVSEGYTF. The CDR3 coding sequence is TGCAGCGTCTCCAACCCTCACGGAGTGTCGGAAGGCTACACCTTC.

J is TRBJ2-7 and V is TRBV18; maybe TRBD2 (6 bases). This CDR3 contains 15 residues. The germline gives CDR1 KGHSH, CDR2 LQKENI. The V end was cut by 0 bases, the J end by 3 bases, with 12 bases between. CDR3 DNA sequence: TGTGCCAGCTCACCACCGCCGGGACTCAACTACGAGCAGTACTTC. It codes for CASSPPPGLNYEQYF.

This CDR3 reads CASSLPGPGELFF. Here the CDR3 DNA reads TGTGCCAGCAGCCTCCCGGGGCCCGGGGAGCTGTTTTTT. This chain joins TRBV9 and TRBJ2-2; D is possibly TRBD1 or TRBD2 (5 bases each). Looked up from germline, CDR1 is SGDLS and CDR2 is YYNGEE. V lost 4 bases and J lost 6, with 10 bases in between. The CDR3 is made up of 13 amino acids. The entire variable domain, with the rest obtained from reference TRBV9 and TRBJ2-2, is as follows: DSGVTQTPKHLITATGQRVTLRCSPRSGDLSVYWYQQSLDQGLQFLIQYYNGEERAKGNILERFSAQQFPDLHSELNLSSLELGDSALYFCASSLPGPGELFFGEGSRLTVL.

The chain is built from TRBV19 and TRBJ2-7; 10 nucleotides agree with TRBD1. Trimming took 5 bases from V and 6 from J; bases not matched to a gene: 4. This CDR3 has 13 residues. CDR1 is LNHDA, CDR2 SQIVND, per germline (reference sequence). CDR3 residues: CASSPGQGSEQYF. In DNA form, the CDR3 reads TGTGCCAGTAGTCCGGGACAGGGGAGCGAGCAGTACTTC.

The rearrangement links TRBV20-1 to TRBJ2-7, with 9 bases lining up with TRBD2. This CDR3 is 14 amino acids long. Germline lookup yields CDR1 DFQATT and CDR2 SNEGSKA (reference sequence). The CDR3 loop reads CSLPGGRGSYEQYF. The CDR3 DNA sequence: TGCAGCCTCCCCGGCGGGAGGGGAAGCTACGAGCAGTACTTC.

V is TRBV28 and J is TRBJ2-7; 10 bases agree with TRBD2. The V gene's germline CDR1 is MDHEN and CDR2 SYDVKM. V dropped 5 bases and J dropped 4; count of bases not matched to a gene: 8. The length of the CDR3 is 15 residues. The CDR3 DNA is TGTGCCAGCAGTGAAACGACTAGCGGGCTATACGAGCAGTACTTC. It is translated as CASSETTSGLYEQYF.

V usage is TRBV7-9 and J usage is TRBJ2-7; possibly TRBD1 or TRBD2 for D (5 bases each). Trimming took 2 bases from V and 3 from J, leaving 11 bases between them. This CDR3 spans 14 amino acids. Germline V gene data show CDR1 as SEHNR and CDR2 as FQNEAQ (reference sequence). CDR3 sequence reads: CASSLRDPYYEQYF. The CDR3 nucleotides are TGTGCCAGCAGCTTAAGGGACCCATACTACGAGCAGTACTTC.

This clonotype was seen once. V gene TRBV6-4 combines with J gene TRBJ2-3, with 11 bases identical to TRBD2. The J segment lost 4 bases and the V segment lost 0 bases, leaving 0 bases of the junction unmatched. CDR1 and CDR2 from the germline V gene are MRHNA and SNTAGT. The CDR3 has 15 residues. The CDR3 bases are TGTGCCAGCAGTGACTCACTAGCGGGAGCAGATACGCAGTATTTT. It yields the protein CASSDSLAGADTQYF.

The chain links TRBV25-1 to TRBJ2-5, with no clear D. This CDR3 spans 11 amino acids. Germline V gene sequence: CDR1 MGHDK, CDR2 SYGVNS. The germline V and J ends were trimmed by 10 bases and 5 bases, with 11 bases remaining between them. The CDR3 protein is CATRDGETQYF. DNA for the CDR3: TGTGCCACCCGCGATGGGGAGACCCAGTACTTC.

The DNA of the CDR3 is TGTGCCAGCAGTTTAGGGGGCCCCTATGGCTACACCTTC. This gives the protein CASSLGGPYGYTF. The chain couples TRBV12-3 or TRBV12-4 to TRBJ1-2; weak D call: TRBD1 (5 bases). The CDR3 extends over 13 amino acids. Trimming took 1 base from V and 4 from J, leaving 7 bases between them.

The chain recombines TRBV29-1 with TRBJ2-4, with D perhaps matching TRBD1 or TRBD2 (5 bases each). The CDR3 has 18 amino acids. Between the trimmed V and J ends, which lost 2 bases and 1 base, there was a span of 21 bases. Germline V gene sequence: CDR1 SQVTM, CDR2 ANQGSEA. CDR3 sequence: CSVELLGDDRVAKNIQYF. DNA for the CDR3: TGCAGCGTTGAACTCCTCGGGGATGACAGAGTGGCCAAAAACATTCAGTACTTC.

This rearrangement joins TRBV4-1 to TRBJ2-2; D gene uncertain. The germline gives CDR1 MGHRA, CDR2 YSYEKL. The CDR3 is made up of 14 amino acids. With 1 base removed from V and 6 bases from J, the gap between germline ends came to 9 bases. The CDR3 here is CASSQGLLSGELFF. In DNA, the CDR3 is TGCGCCAGCAGCCAAGGCCTCCTTTCCGGGGAGCTGTTTTTT.

This chain links TRBV5-6 with TRBJ2-2; no firm D call. There are 12 residues in the CDR3. Per germline, CDR1 SGHDT and CDR2 YYEEEE. V shed 3 bases and J shed 4 bases, with 4 bases lying between them. CDR3 coding DNA: TGTGCCAGCAGCTATACCACCGGGGAGCTGTTTTTT. Translated: CASSYTTGELFF.

The V gene is TRBV20-1, the J gene TRBJ2-1; no firm D call. The V and J ends lost 3 bases and 0 bases respectively, with 9 bases between them. This CDR3 has 14 residues. Germline-derived CDR1 and CDR2 are DFQATT and SNEGSKA (reference sequence). The CDR3 bases are TGCAGTGCTAGTGCCCTGAGCTCCTACAATGAGCAGTTCTTC. It specifies CSASALSSYNEQFF.

The genes are TRBV4-3 and TRBJ2-1; unclear D gene. Per germline, CDR1 LGHNA and CDR2 YSLEER. V was cut by 0 bases and J by 6 bases, with 12 bases left in between. The CDR3 runs to 15 residues. The CDR3 here is CASSQDLTLGNEQFF. CDR3 DNA: TGCGCCAGCAGCCAAGATCTCACCCTAGGCAATGAGCAGTTCTTC.

The chain combines TRBV5-4 with TRBJ2-7, with D perhaps assigned TRBD1 or TRBD2 (5 bases each). CDR1 SGHNT and CDR2 YYREEE come from the germline V gene (reference sequence). The CDR3 extends over 15 amino acids. V gave up 4 bases and J gave up 2 bases, with 16 bases separating them. CDR3 in DNA: TGTGCCAGCAGCCTGGGACCTGCTTCTACCTACGAGCAGTACTTC. This sequence encodes CASSLGPASTYEQYF.

This sequence joins TRBV5-6 and TRBJ1-2; no reliable D call. Germline lookup yields CDR1 SGHDT and CDR2 YYEEEE. Trimming stripped 4 bases from V and 2 bases from J, with 6 bases between. The CDR3 spans 12 residues. The CDR3 spells CASSRENYGYTF. CDR3 nucleotide sequence: TGTGCCAGCAGCCGGGAGAACTATGGCTACACCTTC.

The CDR3 nucleotides read TGCGCCAGCAGCACAGGACAGGAGCCCTCCTACGAGCAGTACTTC. It specifies CASSTGQEPSYEQYF. The chain carries TRBV5-1 and TRBJ2-7, with TRBD1 identical over 7 bases. Germline CDR1 SGHRS, CDR2 YFSETQ. Losses at the gene ends were 4 bases for V and 0 bases for J; bases not matched to a gene: 7. The CDR3 has 15 residues.

The genes are TRBV15 and TRBJ2-5; 9 bases map to TRBD2. The CDR3 length is 15 residues. The J segment lost 5 bases and the V segment lost 6 bases, leaving 10 bases of the junction unmatched. The germline CDR1 and CDR2 sequences are LNHNV and YYDKDF (reference sequence). The CDR3 sequence: CATSGGGRAGETQYF. CDR3 nucleotide sequence: TGTGCCACCAGTGGAGGCGGGAGGGCCGGTGAGACCCAGTACTTC.

The chain is built from TRBV7-9 and TRBJ2-3; D is possibly TRBD1 (6 bases). The V end lost 5 bases, the J end lost 2 bases, and 14 bases lay between the germline ends. Per the germline V gene, CDR1 is SEHNR and CDR2 is FQNEAQ (reference sequence). This CDR3 has 15 amino acids. Written as DNA, the CDR3 is TGTGCCAGCAGCGACCCCAGGGGCGACACAGATACGCAGTATTTT. This encodes CASSDPRGDTDTQYF.

The CDR3 bases are TGCGCCAGCAGCCAAGAAAGCCGTACCCTCCAAGAGACCCAGTACTTC. This translates into CASSQESRTLQETQYF. The V gene is TRBV4-1, the J gene TRBJ2-5, with D unclear. This CDR3 region has 16 residues. V lost 0 bases, J lost 1 base, and 12 bases lay in between. In germline, CDR1 is MGHRA, CDR2 YSYEKL.

The chain has TRBV12-3 or TRBV12-4 and TRBJ2-1; D remains ambiguous. V shed 1 base and J shed 2 bases, with 6 bases lying between them. This CDR3 comprises 14 residues. The CDR3 spells CASSLGQAYNEQFF. DNA of the CDR3: TGTGCCAGCAGTTTAGGTCAGGCCTACAATGAGCAGTTCTTC.

The chain recombines TRBV20-1 with TRBJ2-7; D might be TRBD2 (6 bases). The CDR3 spans 14 residues. Trimming left V 3 bases short and J 0 bases short, with 12 bases between. The V gene's germline CDR1 is DFQATT and CDR2 SNEGSKA (reference sequence). This chain's CDR3 is CSARGRGRSYEQYF. The CDR3 DNA sequence: TGCAGTGCTAGGGGGCGGGGCCGCTCCTACGAGCAGTACTTC.

The chain joins TRBV29-1 to TRBJ2-1; D might be TRBD2 (6 bases). The ends were cut back, 3 bases at V and 0 bases at J, with 9 bases in the middle. This CDR3 is 14 amino acids long. From germline, CDR1 is SQVTM and CDR2 ANQGSEA. The CDR3 bases are TGCAGCGTTGACGGGGGTCGCTCCTACAATGAGCAGTTCTTC. Translated: CSVDGGRSYNEQFF.

The chain links TRBV20-1 to TRBJ2-2, with D perhaps matching TRBD2 (5 bases). Germline lookup yields CDR1 DFQATT and CDR2 SNEGSKA (reference sequence). Deletions cut 5 bases from V and 5 bases from J, with 18 bases between. The CDR3 is 15 residues long. CDR3 DNA: TGCAGTGCTGGAGGAGTCCTAGAGTCAACCGGGGAGCTGTTTTTT. Its translation: CSAGGVLESTGELFF.

In DNA, the CDR3 is TGTGCCAGCAGTCACCCGCTGGGACAGCAGTACTTC. It codes for CASSHPLGQQYF. The chain joins TRBV12-3 or TRBV12-4 to TRBJ2-7, with D perhaps given as TRBD1 or TRBD2 (5 bases each). The CDR3 extends over 12 amino acids. Trimming removed 5 bases at V and 8 bases at J, with 13 bases between.

V and J are TRBV9 and TRBJ2-1, with D possibly TRBD2 on 6 matching bases. CDR3 size: 13 residues. Germline V gene lookup returns CDR1 SGDLS and CDR2 YYNGEE. V gave up 7 bases and J gave up 4 bases, with 12 bases separating them. The CDR3 here is CASSGGSYNEQFF. In DNA, the CDR3 is TGTGCCAGCTCCGGAGGGAGTTACAATGAGCAGTTCTTC.

V and J are TRBV30 and TRBJ2-1; D not certain. V lost 1 base and J lost 8, with 9 bases in between. This CDR3 has 12 residues. Germline V gives CDR1 GTSNPN, CDR2 SVGIG (reference sequence). This CDR3 reads CAWSGVSDEQFF. The CDR3 bases are TGTGCCTGGAGTGGTGTCTCCGATGAGCAGTTCTTC.

This chain connects TRBV9 to TRBJ2-7; 8 nucleotides align to TRBD2. Trimming removed 0 bases from V and 5 bases from J; junction bases left unmatched: 7. Germline CDR1 SGDLS, CDR2 YYNGEE. The CDR3 loop spans 15 amino acids. For the CDR3, the DNA is TGTGCCAGCAGCGTAGTCGGGGGGGCGCAGGACGAGCAGTACTTC. As protein: CASSVVGGAQDEQYF.